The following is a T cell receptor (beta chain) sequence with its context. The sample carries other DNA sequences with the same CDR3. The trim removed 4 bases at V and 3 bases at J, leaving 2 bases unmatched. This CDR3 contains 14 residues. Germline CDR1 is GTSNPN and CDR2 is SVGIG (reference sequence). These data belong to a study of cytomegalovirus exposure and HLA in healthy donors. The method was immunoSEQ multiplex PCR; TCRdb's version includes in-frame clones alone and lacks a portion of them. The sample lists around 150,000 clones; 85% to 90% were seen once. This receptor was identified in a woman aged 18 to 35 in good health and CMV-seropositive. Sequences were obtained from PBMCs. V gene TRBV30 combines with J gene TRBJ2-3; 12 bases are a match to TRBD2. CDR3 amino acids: CAWTLAGGTDTQYF. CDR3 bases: TGTGCCTGGACTCTAGCGGGAGGGACAGATACGCAGTATTTT.